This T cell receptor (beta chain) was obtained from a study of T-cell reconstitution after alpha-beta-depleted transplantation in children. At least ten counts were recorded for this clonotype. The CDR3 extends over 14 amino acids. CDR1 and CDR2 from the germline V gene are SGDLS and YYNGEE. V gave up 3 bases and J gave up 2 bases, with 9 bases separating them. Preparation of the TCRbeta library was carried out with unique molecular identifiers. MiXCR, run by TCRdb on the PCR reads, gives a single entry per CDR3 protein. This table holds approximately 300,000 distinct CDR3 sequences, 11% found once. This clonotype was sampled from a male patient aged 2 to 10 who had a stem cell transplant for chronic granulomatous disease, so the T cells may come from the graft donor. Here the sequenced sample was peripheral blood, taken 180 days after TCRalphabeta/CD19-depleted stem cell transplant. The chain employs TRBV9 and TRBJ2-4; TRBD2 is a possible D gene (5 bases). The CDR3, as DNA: TGTGCCAGCAGCGACGAGGGAACCAAAAACATTCAGTACTTC. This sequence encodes CASSDEGTKNIQYF.